This T cell receptor (beta chain) was recorded in a study of shared clonotypes between healthy human individuals. Looking at the study overall: A couple of female and three male donors aged 18 to 49 were enrolled. The study's findings and limits: Though the depth was large, rarefaction showed that sorted-subset sequencing was incomplete.

CDR1 and CDR2 from the germline V gene are MGHDK and SYGVNS. Trimming took 4 bases from V and 4 from J, leaving 10 bases between them. CDR3 size: 13 residues. Assay: immunoSEQ multiplex PCR; the TCRdb copy retains only in-frame clones and omits some. The repertoire includes about 380,000 clones, about 96% of them detected once, and about 0.32% sits in the top ten. As to this clone: As yet, its antigen is unknown.

The V and J genes are TRBV25-1 and TRBJ1-1; D might be TRBD1 (5 bases). This TCR was sampled from a man aged 25-45 years in good health. The sequenced material came from memory CD8+ T cells sorted from blood. The sample's subset: CD45RO+ cells pooled with CCR7-negative TemRA cells. CDR3 sequence reads: CASSVRGGTEAFF. CDR3 DNA sequence: TGTGCCAGCAGTGTCCGGGGGGGCACTGAAGCTTTCTTT.